This TCR beta chain was identified during a study of blood T cell repertoires in COVID-19. Study information: Whether acute or convalescent, the COVID-19 samples came from the United States, Italy and Spain. T cells, B-cell-depleted T cells, or PBMCs provided the cDNA or gDNA that served as material.

Authors' data handling: Nucleated cell number was recorded as an estimate derived from reference gene primer amplification. Sequenced by immunoSEQ multiplex PCR; TCRdb stores in-frame clones only, minus some. The D gene and trimming were derived from the DNA, and the V and J assignments and clone size from that table. The data hold 200,000 to 250,000 clones, with 70% to 90% observed a single time. The length of the CDR3 is 14 residues. The germline CDR1 and CDR2 sequences are DFQATT and SNEGSKA (reference sequence). V trimming: 3 bases; J trimming: 3 bases; junction bases outside the gene matches: 3.

The sequence came from a woman under 40 who had recovered from COVID-19. Sequencing used peripheral blood. The rearrangement uses TRBV20-1 and TRBJ1-2; 11 bases are a match to TRBD1. CDR3 bases: TGCAGTGCTAGTATGGACAGGGGGCACTATGGCTACACCTTC. Translation: CSASMDRGHYGYTF.